This T cell receptor beta chain originates from a study of glioma-infiltrating T cells. Amplification of TCR alpha and beta CDR3 regions from RNA used iRepertoire nested multiplex PCR. One entry per CDR3 protein results from TCRdb running MiXCR on the multiplex PCR reads. This table has about 140,000 distinct CDR3 sequences, around 42% appearing once. This clonotype was detected a few times. CDR1 DFQATT and CDR2 SNEGSKA come from the germline V gene (reference sequence). The CDR3 length is 12 residues. With 5 bases removed from V and 3 bases from J, the gap between germline ends came to 11 bases. The source is a human donor with low-grade glioma or glioblastoma, undergoing nonglioma brain surgery, or in good health (not recorded which). Sequenced input: glioma tissue, nonneoplastic brain tissue, or PBMCs (not recorded which). The chain links TRBV20-1 to TRBJ2-7; TRBD2 is a possible D gene (5 bases). The CDR3 sequence: CSADLRGYEQYF. CDR3 DNA sequence: TGCAGTGCTGACCTACGGGGCTACGAGCAGTACTTC.